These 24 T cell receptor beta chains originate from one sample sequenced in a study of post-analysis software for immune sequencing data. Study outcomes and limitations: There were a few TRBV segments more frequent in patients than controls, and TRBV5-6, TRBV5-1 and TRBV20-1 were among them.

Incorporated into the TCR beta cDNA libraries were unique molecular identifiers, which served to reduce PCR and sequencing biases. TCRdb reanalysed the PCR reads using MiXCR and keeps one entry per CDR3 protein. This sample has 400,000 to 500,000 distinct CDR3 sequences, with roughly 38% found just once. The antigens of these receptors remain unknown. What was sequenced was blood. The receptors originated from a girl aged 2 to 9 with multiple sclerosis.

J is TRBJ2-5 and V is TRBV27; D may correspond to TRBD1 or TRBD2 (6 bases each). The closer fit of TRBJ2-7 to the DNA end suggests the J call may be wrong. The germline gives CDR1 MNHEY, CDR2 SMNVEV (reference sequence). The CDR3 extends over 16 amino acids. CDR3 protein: CASSSAGGVPLYEQYF. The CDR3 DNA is TGTGCCAGCAGTTCGGCCGGGGGCGTACCCCTCTACGAGCAGTACTTC.

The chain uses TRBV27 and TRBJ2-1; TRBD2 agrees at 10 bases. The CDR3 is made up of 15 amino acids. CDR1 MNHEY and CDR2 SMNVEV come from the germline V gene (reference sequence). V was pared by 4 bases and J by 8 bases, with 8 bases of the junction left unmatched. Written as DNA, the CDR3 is TGTGCCAGCAGTTCCCCGACCGGGACTAGCGATGAGCAGTTCTTC. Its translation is CASSSPTGTSDEQFF.

CDR3: CASSCGRGDTQYF. The CDR3 region has the DNA TGTGCCAGCAGTTGCGGGCGGGGGGATACGCAGTATTTT. The V and J genes are TRBV6-5 and TRBJ2-3; 7 positions agree with TRBD2. With V trimmed by 4 bases and J by 6 bases, 4 bases remained unmatched. Looked up from germline, CDR1 is MNHEY and CDR2 is SVGAGI. CDR3 size: 13 residues.

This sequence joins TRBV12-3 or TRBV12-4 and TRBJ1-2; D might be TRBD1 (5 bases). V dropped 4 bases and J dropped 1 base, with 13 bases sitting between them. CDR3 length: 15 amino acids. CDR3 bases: TGTGCCAGCAGTTCCCCGGGACGGATTAACTATGGCTACACCTTC. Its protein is CASSSPGRINYGYTF.

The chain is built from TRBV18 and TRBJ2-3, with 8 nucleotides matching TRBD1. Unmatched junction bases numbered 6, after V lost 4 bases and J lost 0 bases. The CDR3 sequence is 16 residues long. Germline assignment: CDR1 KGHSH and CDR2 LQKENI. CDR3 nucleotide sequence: TGTGCCAGCTCACGTAACGGACAGGGTAGCACAGATACGCAGTATTTT. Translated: CASSRNGQGSTDTQYF. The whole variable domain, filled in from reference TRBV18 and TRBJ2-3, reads NAGVMQNPRHLVRRRGQEARLRCSPMKGHSHVYWYRQLPEEGLKFMVYLQKENIIDESGMPKERFSAEFPKEGPSILRIQQVVRGDSAAYFCASSRNGQGSTDTQYFGPGTRLTVL.

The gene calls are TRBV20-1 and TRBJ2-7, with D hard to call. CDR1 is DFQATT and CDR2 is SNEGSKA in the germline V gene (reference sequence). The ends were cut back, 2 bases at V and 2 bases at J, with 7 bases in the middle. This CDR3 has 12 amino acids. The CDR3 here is CSARQMPYEQYF. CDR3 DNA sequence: TGCAGTGCTAGACAAATGCCCTACGAGCAGTACTTC.

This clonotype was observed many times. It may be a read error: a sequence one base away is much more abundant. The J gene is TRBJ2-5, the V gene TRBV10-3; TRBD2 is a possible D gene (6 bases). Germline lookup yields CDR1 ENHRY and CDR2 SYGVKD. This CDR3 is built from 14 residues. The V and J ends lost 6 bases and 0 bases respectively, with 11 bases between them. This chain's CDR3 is CAIRARGDQETQYF. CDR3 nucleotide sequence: TGTGCCATCAGGGCGCGGGGCGACCAAGAGACCCAGTACTTC.

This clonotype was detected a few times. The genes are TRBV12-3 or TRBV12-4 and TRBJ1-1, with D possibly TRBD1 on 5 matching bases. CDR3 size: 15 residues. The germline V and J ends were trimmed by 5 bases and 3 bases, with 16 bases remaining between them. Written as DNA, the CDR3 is TGTGCCAGCAGTGGGGGTGCGGTGGAATACACTGAAGCTTTCTTT. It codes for CASSGGAVEYTEAFF.

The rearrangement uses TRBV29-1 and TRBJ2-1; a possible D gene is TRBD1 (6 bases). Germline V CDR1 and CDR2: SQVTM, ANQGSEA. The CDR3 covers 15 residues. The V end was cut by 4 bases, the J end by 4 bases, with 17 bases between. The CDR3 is CSVGVVGASYNEQFF. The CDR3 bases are TGCAGCGTTGGGGTGGTGGGGGCTTCTTACAATGAGCAGTTCTTC.

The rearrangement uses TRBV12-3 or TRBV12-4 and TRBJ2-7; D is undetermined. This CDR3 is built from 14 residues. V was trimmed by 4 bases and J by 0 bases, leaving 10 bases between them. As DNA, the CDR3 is TGTGCCAGCAGTTCCTCACTGAACTCCTACGAGCAGTACTTC. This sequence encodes CASSSSLNSYEQYF.

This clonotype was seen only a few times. CDR3 protein: CASSLGAANEQFF. As DNA, the CDR3 is TGTGCCAGCAGCTTAGGGGCAGCTAATGAGCAGTTCTTC. The chain has TRBV7-3 and TRBJ2-1; D is perhaps TRBD1 (5 bases). The CDR3 totals 13 residues. Trimming took off 2 bases at V and 7 bases at J, with 9 bases between the two ends. Germline V CDR1 and CDR2: SGHTA, FQGTGA.

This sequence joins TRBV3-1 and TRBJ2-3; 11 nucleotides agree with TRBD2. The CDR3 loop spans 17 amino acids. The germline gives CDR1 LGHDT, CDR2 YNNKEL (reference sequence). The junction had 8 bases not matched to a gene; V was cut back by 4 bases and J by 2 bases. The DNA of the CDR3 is TGTGCCAGCAGCCTCGGGACTAGCGGACCCTTCACAGATACGCAGTATTTT. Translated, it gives CASSLGTSGPFTDTQYF.

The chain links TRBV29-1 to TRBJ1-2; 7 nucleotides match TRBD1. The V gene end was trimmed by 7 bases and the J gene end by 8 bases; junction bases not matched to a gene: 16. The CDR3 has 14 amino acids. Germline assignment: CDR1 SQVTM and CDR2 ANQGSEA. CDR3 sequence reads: CSAVPERTGSGYTF. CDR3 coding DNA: TGCAGCGCTGTTCCCGAACGGACAGGATCAGGCTACACCTTC.

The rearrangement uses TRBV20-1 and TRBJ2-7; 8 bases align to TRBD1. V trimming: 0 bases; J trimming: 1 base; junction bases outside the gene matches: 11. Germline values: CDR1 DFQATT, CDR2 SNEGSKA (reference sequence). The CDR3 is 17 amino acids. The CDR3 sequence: CSARDASPGQESYEQYF. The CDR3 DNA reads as TGCAGTGCTAGAGATGCGTCCCCGGGACAGGAATCCTACGAGCAGTACTTC.

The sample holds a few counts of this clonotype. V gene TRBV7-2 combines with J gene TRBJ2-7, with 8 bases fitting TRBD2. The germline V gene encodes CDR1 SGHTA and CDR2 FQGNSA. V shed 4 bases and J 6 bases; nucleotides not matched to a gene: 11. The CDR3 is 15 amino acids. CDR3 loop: CASSWPAREGLEQYF. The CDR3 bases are TGTGCCAGCAGCTGGCCAGCCCGGGAGGGACTCGAGCAGTACTTC. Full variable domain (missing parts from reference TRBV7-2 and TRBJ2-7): GAGVSQSPSNKVTEKGKDVELRCDPISGHTALYWYRQSLGQGLEFLIYFQGNSAPDKSGLPSDRFSAERTGGSVSTLTIQRTQQEDSAVYLCASSWPAREGLEQYFGPGTRLTVT.

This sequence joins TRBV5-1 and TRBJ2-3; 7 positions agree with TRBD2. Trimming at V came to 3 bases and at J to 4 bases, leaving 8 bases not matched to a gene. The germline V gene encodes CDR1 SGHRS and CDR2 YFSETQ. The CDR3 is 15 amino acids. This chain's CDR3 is CASSSNGRIPDTQYF. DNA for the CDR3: TGCGCCAGCAGCTCGAACGGGAGGATCCCAGATACGCAGTATTTT.

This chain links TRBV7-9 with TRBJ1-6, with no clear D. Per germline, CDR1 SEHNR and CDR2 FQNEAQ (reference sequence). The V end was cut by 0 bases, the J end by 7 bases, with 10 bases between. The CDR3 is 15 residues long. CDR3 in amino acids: CASSLAGGGNSPLHF. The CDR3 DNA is TGTGCCAGCAGCTTAGCAGGCGGTGGAAATTCACCCCTCCACTTT.

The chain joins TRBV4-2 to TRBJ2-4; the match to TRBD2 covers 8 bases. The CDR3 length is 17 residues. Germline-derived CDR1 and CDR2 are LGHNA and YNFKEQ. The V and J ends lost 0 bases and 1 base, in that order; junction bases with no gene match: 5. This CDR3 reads CASSQDSGGRAKNIQYF. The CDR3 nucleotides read TGTGCCAGCAGCCAAGACTCGGGAGGGAGGGCCAAAAACATTCAGTACTTC.

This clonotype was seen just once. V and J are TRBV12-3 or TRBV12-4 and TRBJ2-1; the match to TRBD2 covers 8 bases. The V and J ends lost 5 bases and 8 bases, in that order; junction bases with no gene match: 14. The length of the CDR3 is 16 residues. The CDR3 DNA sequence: TGTGCCAGCAGTCGGGAATCGAGCGGGGGCTTAGATGAGCAGTTCTTC. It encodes CASSRESSGGLDEQFF.

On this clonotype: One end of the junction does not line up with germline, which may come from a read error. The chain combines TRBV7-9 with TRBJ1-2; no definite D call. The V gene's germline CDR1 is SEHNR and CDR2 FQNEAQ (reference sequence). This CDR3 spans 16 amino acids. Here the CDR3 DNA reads TGTGCCGGCAGCTTAGGATGGCAGGATTTTCTCTATGGCTACACCTTC. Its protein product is CAGSLGWQDFLYGYTF.

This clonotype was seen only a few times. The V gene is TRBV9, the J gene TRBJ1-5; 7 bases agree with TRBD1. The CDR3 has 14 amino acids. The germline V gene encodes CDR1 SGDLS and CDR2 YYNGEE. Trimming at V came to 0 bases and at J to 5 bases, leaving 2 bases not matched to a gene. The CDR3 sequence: CASSVGDRYQPQHF. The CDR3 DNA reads TGTGCCAGCAGCGTAGGGGACAGATATCAGCCCCAGCATTTT. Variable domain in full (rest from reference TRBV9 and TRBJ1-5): DSGVTQTPKHLITATGQRVTLRCSPRSGDLSVYWYQQSLDQGLQFLIQYYNGEERAKGNILERFSAQQFPDLHSELNLSSLELGDSALYFCASSVGDRYQPQHFGDGTRLSIL.

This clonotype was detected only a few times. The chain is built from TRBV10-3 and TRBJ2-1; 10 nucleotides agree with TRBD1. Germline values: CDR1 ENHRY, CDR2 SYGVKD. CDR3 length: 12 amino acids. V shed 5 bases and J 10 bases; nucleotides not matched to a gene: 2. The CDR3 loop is CAISQTGGEQFF. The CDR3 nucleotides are TGTGCCATCAGTCAGACAGGGGGCGAGCAGTTCTTC.

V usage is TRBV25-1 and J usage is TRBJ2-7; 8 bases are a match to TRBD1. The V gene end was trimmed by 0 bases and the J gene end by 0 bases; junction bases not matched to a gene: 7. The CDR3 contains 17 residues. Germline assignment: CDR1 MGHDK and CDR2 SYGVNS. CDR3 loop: CASSEYQGALSSYEQYF. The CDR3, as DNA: TGTGCCAGCAGTGAATATCAGGGGGCCCTTAGCTCCTACGAGCAGTACTTC.

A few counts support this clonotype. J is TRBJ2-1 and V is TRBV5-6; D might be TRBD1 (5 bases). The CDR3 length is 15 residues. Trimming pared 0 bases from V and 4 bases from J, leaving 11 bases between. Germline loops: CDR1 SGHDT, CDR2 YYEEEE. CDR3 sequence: CASSLAAGIYNEQFF. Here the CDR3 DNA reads TGTGCCAGCAGCTTGGCGGCAGGGATATACAATGAGCAGTTCTTC.